This T cell receptor beta chain came from a study of shared clonotypes between healthy human individuals. Study outcomes and limitations: Naive subsets tended to show greater estimated richness than memory subsets. Of the naive CD4 clonotypes, roughly 5% were shared across several donors.

As regards this clone: As yet, its antigen is unknown.

This table comes from immunoSEQ multiplex PCR, and its TCRdb copy is limited to in-frame clones, with some not included. The sample includes 2 million to 2.5 million clones, approximately 94% of them seen just once. V lost 5 bases to trimming and J lost 6 bases; unmatched junction nucleotides: 12. Germline V CDR1 and CDR2: LNHDA, SQIVND (reference sequence). The CDR3 loop spans 15 amino acids. The chain carries TRBV19 and TRBJ2-7; 8 bases match TRBD2. The TCR was taken from a man younger than 35 in good health. Some clones in this sample may be carry-over from other donors' samples. Sequencing input: naive CD4+ T cells from PBMCs. Subset meaning: CD45RA+ positively selected. CDR3 loop: CASSSAREGRVEQYF. The CDR3 DNA reads TGTGCCAGTAGTTCGGCCCGGGAGGGCCGGGTCGAGCAGTACTTC. Drawing the rest from reference TRBV19 and TRBJ2-7, the complete variable domain is DGGITQSPKYLFRKEGQNVTLSCEQNLNHDAMYWYRQDPGQGLRLIYYSQIVNDFQKGDIAEGYSVSREKKESFPLTVTSAQKNPTAFYLCASSSAREGRVEQYFGPGTRLTVT.